This TCR beta chain emerged from a study of blood T cell repertoires in COVID-19. Study context: Nucleic acid was either cDNA or gDNA, and it came from T cells, B-cell-depleted T cells, or PBMCs.

Seattle patients were enrolled during active infection and followed longitudinally. Using immunoSEQ multiplex PCR, the repertoire was profiled, and TCRdb retains in-frame clones only, with some absent. The sample lists under 200,000 clones, approximately 81% occurring once. V shed 4 bases and J shed 2 bases, with 15 bases lying between them. The germline V gene has CDR1 KGHDR and CDR2 SFDVKD. CDR3 size: 16 residues. The chain links TRBV24-1 to TRBJ2-3; weak D call: TRBD1 (5 bases). Sequencing was performed on peripheral blood. The origin of this receptor is a woman aged 55-69 years with COVID-19, enrolled during active disease. CDR3 in DNA: TGTGCCACCAGTGACCCTGACCCGACAGCCACAGATACGCAGTATTTT. Protein sequence: CATSDPDPTATDTQYF.